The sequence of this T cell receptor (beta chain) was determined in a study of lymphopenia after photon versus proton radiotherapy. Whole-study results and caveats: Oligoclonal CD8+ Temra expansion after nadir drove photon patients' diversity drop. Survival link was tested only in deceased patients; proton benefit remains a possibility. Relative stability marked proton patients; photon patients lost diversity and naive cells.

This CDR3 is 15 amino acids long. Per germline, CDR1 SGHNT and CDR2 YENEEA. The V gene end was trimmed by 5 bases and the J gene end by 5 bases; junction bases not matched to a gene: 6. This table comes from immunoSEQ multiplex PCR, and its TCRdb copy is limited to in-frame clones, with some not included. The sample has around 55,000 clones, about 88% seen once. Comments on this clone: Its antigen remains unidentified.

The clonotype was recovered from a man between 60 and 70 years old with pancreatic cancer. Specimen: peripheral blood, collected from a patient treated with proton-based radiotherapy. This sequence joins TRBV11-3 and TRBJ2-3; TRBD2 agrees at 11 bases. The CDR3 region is CASSPSSGRKDTQYF. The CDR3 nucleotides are TGTGCCAGCAGCCCCTCTAGCGGGAGGAAAGATACGCAGTATTTT.